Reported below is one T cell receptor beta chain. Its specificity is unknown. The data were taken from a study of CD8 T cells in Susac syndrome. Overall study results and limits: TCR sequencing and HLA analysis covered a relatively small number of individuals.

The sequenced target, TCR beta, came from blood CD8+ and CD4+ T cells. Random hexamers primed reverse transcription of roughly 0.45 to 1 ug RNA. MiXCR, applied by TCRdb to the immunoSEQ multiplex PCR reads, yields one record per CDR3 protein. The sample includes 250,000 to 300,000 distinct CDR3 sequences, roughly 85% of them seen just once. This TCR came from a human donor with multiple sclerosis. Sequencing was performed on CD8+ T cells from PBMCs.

CDR3 coding DNA: TGTGCCAGCAGTTACGAACCAACAACTAATGAAAAACTGTTTTTT. Encoded protein: CASSYEPTTNEKLFF. The chain is built from TRBV6-5 and TRBJ1-4; D ambiguous. V lost 2 bases and J 0 bases, leaving 7 bases between the germline ends. From germline, CDR1 is MNHEY and CDR2 SVGAGI. This CDR3 is built from 15 residues.